This record concerns one T cell receptor (beta chain) sequence. Its antigen is as yet unknown. Other DNA sequences in this specimen translate into the identical CDR3. The data were taken from a study of beta chain features in type 1 diabetes. Trimming cost V 2 bases and J 0 bases, with 6 bases left between them. CDR1 and CDR2 from the germline V gene are SGHRS and YFSETQ. The CDR3 has 15 residues. Naive, central memory, regulatory and stem cell-like memory cells within the CD4+ compartment were sorted using CD45RO/CCR7/CD25/CD127/CD95/CD27. Purity of each sorted population was above 95%. Findings of the study overall: Among all four CD4+ subsets, Type 1 diabetes patients had TCRB CDR3s that were moderately but significantly shorter. Reduced insertions and increased deletions marked VDJ junctions in type 1 diabetes patients.

Of the isolated RNA, all was reverse transcribed, and so the sequenced material was expressed TCRB transcripts. Produced via immunoSEQ multiplex PCR; TCRdb's table is partial and in-frame only. This table has 450,000 to 600,000 clones, over 25% appearing once. The sample was naive CD4+ T cells from blood. The V call is TRBV5-1, the J call TRBJ2-6, with D hard to call. The TCR originated in a man in his late teens or twenties in good health. In nucleotides, the CDR3 is TGCGCCAGCAGCTTTGGCAGCTCTGGGGCCAACGTCCTGACTTTC. Amino acids: CASSFGSSGANVLTF.